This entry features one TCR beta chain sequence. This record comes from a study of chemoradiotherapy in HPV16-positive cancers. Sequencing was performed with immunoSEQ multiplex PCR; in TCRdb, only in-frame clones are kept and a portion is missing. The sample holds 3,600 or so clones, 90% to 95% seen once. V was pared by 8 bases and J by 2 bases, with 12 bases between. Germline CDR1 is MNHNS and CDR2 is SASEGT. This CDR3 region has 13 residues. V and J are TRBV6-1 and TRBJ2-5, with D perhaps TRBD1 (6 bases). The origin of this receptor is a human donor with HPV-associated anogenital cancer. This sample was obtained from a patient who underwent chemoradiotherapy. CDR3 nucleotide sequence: TGTGCCAGCTCTGGGGGCAGTCAAGAGACCCAGTACTTC. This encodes CASSGGSQETQYF.